The present entry profiles one T cell receptor beta chain with its context. V lost 4 bases and J 0 bases, leaving 12 bases between the germline ends. Per the germline V gene, CDR1 is MGHDK and CDR2 is SYGVNS. The CDR3 loop spans 16 amino acids. The data were obtained in a study of blood T cells in healthy people across ages. The second PCR ran roughly 7 to 12 cycles with a sample-barcoded 5' primer and J-beta primers. TCRdb reprocessed the 5' RACE reads via MiXCR and lists one record per CDR3 protein. The table lists approximately 490,000 distinct CDR3 sequences, about 25% of them singletons. Donors were healthy Caucasian individuals from Russia aged roughly 6 to 95. This sample was shared with a second study, whose subject was T cells of mothers and their children.

The receptor comes from a boy aged 5 to 17 in good health. This sequence joins TRBV25-1 and TRBJ1-4; TRBD1 is a possible D gene (5 bases). Sequencing was done on a sample of blood. The DNA for the CDR3 is TGTGCCAGCAGTGTTCGGGGGACGCCAACTAATGAAAAACTGTTTTTT. This gives the protein CASSVRGTPTNEKLFF.